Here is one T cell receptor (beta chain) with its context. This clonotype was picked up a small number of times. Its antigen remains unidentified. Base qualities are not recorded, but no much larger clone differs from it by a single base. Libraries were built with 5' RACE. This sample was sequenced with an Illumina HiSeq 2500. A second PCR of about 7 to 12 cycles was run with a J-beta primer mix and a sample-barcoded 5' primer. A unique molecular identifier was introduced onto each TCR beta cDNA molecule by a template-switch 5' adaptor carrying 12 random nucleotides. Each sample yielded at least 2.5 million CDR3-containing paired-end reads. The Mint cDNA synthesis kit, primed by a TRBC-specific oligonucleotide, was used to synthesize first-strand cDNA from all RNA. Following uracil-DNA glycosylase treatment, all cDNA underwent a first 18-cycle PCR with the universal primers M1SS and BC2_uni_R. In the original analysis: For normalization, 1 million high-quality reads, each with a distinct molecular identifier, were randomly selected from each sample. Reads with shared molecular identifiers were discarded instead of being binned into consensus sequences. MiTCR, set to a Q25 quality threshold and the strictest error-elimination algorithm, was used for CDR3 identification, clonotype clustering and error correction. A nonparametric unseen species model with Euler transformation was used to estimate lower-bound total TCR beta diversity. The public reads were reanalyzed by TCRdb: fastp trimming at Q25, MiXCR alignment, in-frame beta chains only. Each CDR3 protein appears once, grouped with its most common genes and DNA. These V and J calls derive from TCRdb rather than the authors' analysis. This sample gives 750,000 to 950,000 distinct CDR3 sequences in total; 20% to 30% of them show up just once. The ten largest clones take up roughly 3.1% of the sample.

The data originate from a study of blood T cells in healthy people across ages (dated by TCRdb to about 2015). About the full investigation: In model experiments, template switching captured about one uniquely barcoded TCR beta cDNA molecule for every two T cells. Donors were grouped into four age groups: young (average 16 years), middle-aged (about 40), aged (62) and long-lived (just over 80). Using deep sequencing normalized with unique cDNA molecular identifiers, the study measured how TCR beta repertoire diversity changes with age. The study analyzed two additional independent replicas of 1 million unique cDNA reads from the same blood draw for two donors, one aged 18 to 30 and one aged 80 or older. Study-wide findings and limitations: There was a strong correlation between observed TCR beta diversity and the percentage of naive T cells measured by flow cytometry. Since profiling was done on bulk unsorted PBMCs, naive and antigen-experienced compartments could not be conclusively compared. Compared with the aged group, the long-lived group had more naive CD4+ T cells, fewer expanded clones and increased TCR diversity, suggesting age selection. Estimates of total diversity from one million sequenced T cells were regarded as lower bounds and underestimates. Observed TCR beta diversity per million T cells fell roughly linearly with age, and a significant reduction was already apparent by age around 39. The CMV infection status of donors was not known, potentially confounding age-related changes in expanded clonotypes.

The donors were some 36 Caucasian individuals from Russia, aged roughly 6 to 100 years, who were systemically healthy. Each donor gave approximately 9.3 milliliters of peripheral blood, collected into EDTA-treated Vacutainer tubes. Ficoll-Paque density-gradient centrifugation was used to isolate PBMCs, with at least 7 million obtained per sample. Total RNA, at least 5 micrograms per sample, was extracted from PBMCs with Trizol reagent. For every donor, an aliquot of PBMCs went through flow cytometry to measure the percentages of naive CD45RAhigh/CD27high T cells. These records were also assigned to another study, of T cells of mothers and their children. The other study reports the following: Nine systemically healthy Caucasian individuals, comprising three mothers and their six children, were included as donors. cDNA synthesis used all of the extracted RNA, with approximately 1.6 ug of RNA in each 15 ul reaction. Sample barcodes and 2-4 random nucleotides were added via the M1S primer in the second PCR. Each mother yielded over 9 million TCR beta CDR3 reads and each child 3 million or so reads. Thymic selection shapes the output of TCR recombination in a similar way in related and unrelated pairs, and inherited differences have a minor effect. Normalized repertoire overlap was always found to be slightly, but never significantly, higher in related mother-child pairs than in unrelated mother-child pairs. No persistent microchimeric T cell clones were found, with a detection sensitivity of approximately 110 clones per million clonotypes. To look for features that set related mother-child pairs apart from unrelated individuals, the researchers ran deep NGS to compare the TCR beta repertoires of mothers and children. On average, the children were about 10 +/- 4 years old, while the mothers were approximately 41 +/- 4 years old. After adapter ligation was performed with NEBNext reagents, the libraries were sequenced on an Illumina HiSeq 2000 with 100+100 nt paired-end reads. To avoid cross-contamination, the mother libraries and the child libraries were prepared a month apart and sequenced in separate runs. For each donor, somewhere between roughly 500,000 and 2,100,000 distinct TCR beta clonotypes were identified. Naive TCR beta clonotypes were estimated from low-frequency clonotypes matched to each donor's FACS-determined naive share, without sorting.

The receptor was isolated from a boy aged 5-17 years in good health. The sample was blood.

This receptor has the CDR3 CASSLVAGSNTGELFF. Read as DNA, the sequence is TGTGCCAGCAGCTTGGTAGCAGGGTCGAACACCGGGGAGCTGTTTTTT. This receptor chain uses TRBV5-5 and TRBJ2-2; a tentative D call is TRBD1 (5 bases match). The CDR3 goes from the cysteine to the phenylalanine over 16 residues. Only the CDR3 part of the read is kept: 48 bases, read in frame from the first base. Taken from the germline V gene (reference sequence), the CDR1 and CDR2 loops are SGHKS and YYEKEE. Trimming removed 0 bases from V and 0 bases from J, leaving 9 bases between the germline ends.